This TCR beta chain was captured in a study of T cells expressing NK-cell markers. The study, taken as a whole, reports: Roughly 1.0-8% of CD8+ T cells in a handful of donors belonged to dominant NKG2C+ clonotypes.

A remark on this clonotype: Its antigen is undetermined.

The CDR3 is 17 residues long. Germline V CDR1 and CDR2: SGHVS, FQNEAQ. TCRdb re-called the 5' RACE reads, yielding one record per CDR3 amino acid sequence without DNA. Here the sample table reports about 120,000 distinct CDR3 sequences. The TCR was taken from a woman between 18 and 75 years old in good health. The chain joins TRBV7-8 to TRBJ2-7; TCRdb calls TRBD1, which cannot be checked without DNA. The sequenced sample consisted of blood T cells: a sorted CD56 or NKG2C T cell subset, CD4+ or CD8+ T cells, or bulk PBMC T cells (not recorded which). The CDR3 loop reads CASSLAVQRTGPYEQYF.